The 32 T cell receptor beta chains given below trace back to one sample, sequenced in a study of CD8 T cells in Susac syndrome. Random hexamers primed reverse transcription of about 0.5 to 1 ug RNA. TCRdb reprocessed the immunoSEQ multiplex PCR reads with MiXCR, giving one entry per CDR3 protein. This table holds about 120,000 distinct CDR3 sequences, 96% found once. Sequenced: CD4+ T cells from PBMCs. The source of these receptors is a human donor with Susac syndrome.

The chain carries TRBV5-1 and TRBJ2-7, with D perhaps matching TRBD1 (6 bases). CDR1 is SGHRS and CDR2 is YFSETQ in the germline V gene. The CDR3 is made up of 13 amino acids. The V gene lost 0 bases and the J gene lost 9 bases, with 13 bases spanning the gap. CDR3 sequence reads: CASSLAQQGPQYF. In DNA form, the CDR3 reads TGCGCCAGCAGCTTGGCACAACAGGGACCGCAGTACTTC. The variable domain in full, completed from reference TRBV5-1 and TRBJ2-7, reads KAGVTQTPRYLIKTRGQQVTLSCSPISGHRSVSWYQQTPGQGLQFLFEYFSETQRNKGNFPGRFSGRQFSNSRSEMNVSTLELGDSALYLCASSLAQQGPQYFGPGTRLTVT.

CDR3 sequence reads: CASTTWDEQFF. The CDR3 DNA is TGTGCCAGTACTACGTGGGATGAGCAGTTCTTC. V usage is TRBV19 and J usage is TRBJ2-1; D is uncertain. Germline V gene data show CDR1 as LNHDA and CDR2 as SQIVND (reference sequence). With 7 bases removed from V and 8 bases from J, the gap between germline ends came to 9 bases. The CDR3 is 11 residues long.

This sequence joins TRBV30 and TRBJ2-5; D ambiguous. The CDR3 extends over 11 amino acids. Per the germline V gene, CDR1 is GTSNPN and CDR2 is SVGIG (reference sequence). The V and J ends lost 0 bases and 5 bases respectively, with 4 bases between them. The CDR3 reads CAWSVLETQYF. The CDR3 bases are TGTGCCTGGAGTGTACTGGAGACCCAGTACTTC. The full variable domain, with the rest looked up from reference TRBV30 and TRBJ2-5, is SQTIHQWPATLVQPVGSPLSLECTVEGTSNPNLYWYRQAAGRGLQLLFYSVGIGQISSEVPQNLSASRPQDRQFILSSKKLLLSDSGFYLCAWSVLETQYFGPGTRLLVL.

This clonotype was recorded only once. The chain combines TRBV27 with TRBJ2-5; 9 bases map to TRBD2. The CDR3 has 15 amino acids. The junction had 10 bases not matched to a gene; V was cut back by 6 bases and J by 5 bases. The V gene's germline CDR1 is MNHEY and CDR2 SMNVEV (reference sequence). CDR3 sequence: CASSPQLAGVETQYF. CDR3 nucleotides: TGTGCCAGCAGCCCCCAATTAGCGGGAGTGGAGACCCAGTACTTC.

The chain joins TRBV2 to TRBJ2-1, with 8 positions matching TRBD1. CDR1 is SNHLY and CDR2 is FYNNEI in the germline V gene. Losses at the gene ends were 7 bases for V and 4 bases for J; bases not matched to a gene: 3. The CDR3 consists of 13 residues. The CDR3 sequence is CASKTGGYNEQFF. In nucleotides, the CDR3 is TGTGCCAGCAAAACAGGGGGATACAATGAGCAGTTCTTC.

The chain employs TRBV20-1 and TRBJ2-7; 7 bases line up with TRBD1. Germline CDR1 DFQATT, CDR2 SNEGSKA (reference sequence). V gave up 3 bases and J gave up 3 bases; unmatched junction bases: 2. The CDR3 runs 12 residues. The CDR3 nucleotides read TGCAGTGCTAGCGACAGGGTCTACGAGCAGTACTTC. It translates to CSASDRVYEQYF.

The chain is built from TRBV11-2 and TRBJ2-4; tentatively, D is TRBD2 (6 bases). This CDR3 contains 13 residues. The V and J ends lost 5 bases and 6 bases respectively, with 11 bases between them. Germline CDR1 and CDR2: SGHAT and FQNNGV. CDR3 residues: CASSLRDSNIQYF. The DNA of the CDR3 is TGTGCCAGCAGCCTCCGGGACTCAAACATTCAGTACTTC.

This chain connects TRBV20-1 to TRBJ2-3; D possibly corresponds to TRBD1 (5 bases). The CDR3 is 13 residues long. V was trimmed by 7 bases and J by 6 bases, leaving 17 bases between them. Germline CDR1 is DFQATT and CDR2 is SNEGSKA (reference sequence). For the CDR3, the DNA is TGCAGTGTGGTAGACAGATCAAGGGATACGCAGTATTTT. It translates to CSVVDRSRDTQYF.

This chain joins TRBV5-1 and TRBJ2-5; no clear D. Deletions cut 4 bases from V and 4 bases from J, with 20 bases between. CDR1 is SGHRS and CDR2 is YFSETQ in the germline V gene. This CDR3 comprises 16 residues. CDR3 residues: CASSPSLSGLAETQYF. The CDR3 DNA is TGCGCCAGCAGCCCCTCATTGTCCGGCTTGGCAGAGACCCAGTACTTC.

CDR3 loop: CSARDWPQGNNEQYF. In DNA, the CDR3 is TGCAGTGCTAGAGATTGGCCCCAGGGAAATAACGAGCAGTACTTC. The rearrangement links TRBV20-1 to TRBJ2-7; the D gene is possibly TRBD1 (5 bases). Per germline, CDR1 DFQATT and CDR2 SNEGSKA (reference sequence). CDR3 length equals 15 residues. Trimming shortened V by 0 bases and J by 5 bases, and 17 bases separated the two germline ends.

The chain couples TRBV30 to TRBJ2-7; the match to TRBD1 covers 12 bases. V lost 5 bases and J lost 5; bases outside the gene matches: 4. This CDR3 has 13 amino acids. The germline gives CDR1 GTSNPN, CDR2 SVGIG (reference sequence). This chain's CDR3 is CAWDGDRGHEQYF. For the CDR3, the DNA is TGTGCCTGGGATGGGGACAGGGGGCACGAGCAGTACTTC.

This clonotype showed up just a few times. This chain's CDR3 is CASTLRNEQFF. Written as DNA, the CDR3 is TGTGCCAGTACCTTACGCAATGAGCAGTTCTTC. The gene calls are TRBV19 and TRBJ2-1, with D hard to call. Trimming removed 7 bases at V and 6 bases at J, with 7 bases between. The germline V gene encodes CDR1 LNHDA and CDR2 SQIVND (reference sequence). This CDR3 region has 11 residues.

The CDR3 sequence: CASSLGAAGRDGYTF. The CDR3 DNA follows: TGTGCCAGCAGTTTAGGCGCAGCCGGACGGGATGGCTACACCTTC. V usage is TRBV28 and J usage is TRBJ1-2, with D unclear. V was cut by 2 bases and J by 6 bases, with 16 bases left in between. Germline values: CDR1 MDHEN, CDR2 SYDVKM. This CDR3 region has 15 residues.

This clonotype was observed a single time. V gene TRBV7-9 combines with J gene TRBJ2-1, with 8 bases aligning to TRBD2. Germline V gene lookup returns CDR1 SEHNR and CDR2 FQNEAQ (reference sequence). This CDR3 is built from 15 residues. With V trimmed by 6 bases and J by 6 bases, 10 bases remained unmatched. CDR3 coding DNA: TGTGCCAGCAGACCCCCTTTTCGGGAGGGCAATGAGCAGTTCTTC. Encoded protein: CASRPPFREGNEQFF.

The chain is built from TRBV3-1 and TRBJ2-5, with D perhaps matching TRBD1 (5 bases). This CDR3 comprises 13 residues. V gave up 8 bases and J gave up 7 bases, with 17 bases separating them. Per the germline V gene, CDR1 is LGHDT and CDR2 is YNNKEL (reference sequence). The CDR3 DNA is TGTGCCAGCCGATCAGGGCAGGCGGTGACCCAGTACTTC. Its protein product is CASRSGQAVTQYF.

The chain couples TRBV3-1 to TRBJ2-7; D assignment may be TRBD1 or TRBD2 (5 bases each). V lost 0 bases to trimming and J lost 2 bases, with 11 bases between them. Germline V gene data show CDR1 as LGHDT and CDR2 as YNNKEL (reference sequence). The CDR3 spans 15 residues. The CDR3 coding sequence is TGTGCCAGCAGCCAAGATCGTATGGGGGCCTACGAGCAGTACTTC. Its translation: CASSQDRMGAYEQYF.

The CDR3 sequence: CSALGTGAYEQYF. The CDR3 nucleotides are TGCAGTGCCCTCGGGACAGGAGCCTACGAGCAGTACTTC. The chain employs TRBV20-1 and TRBJ2-7, with 8 nucleotides matching TRBD1. This CDR3 has 13 amino acids. V trimming: 6 bases; J trimming: 2 bases; junction bases outside the gene matches: 6. CDR1 and CDR2 (germline): DFQATT, SNEGSKA (reference sequence).

This chain connects TRBV9 to TRBJ1-1; D remains ambiguous. Trimming left V 0 bases short and J 5 bases short, with 11 bases between. The CDR3 spans 14 residues. Germline-derived CDR1 and CDR2 are SGDLS and YYNGEE. Written as DNA, the CDR3 is TGTGCCAGCAGCGTAGCCAACCGGGCTACTGAAGCTTTCTTT. This sequence encodes CASSVANRATEAFF.

The V and J genes are TRBV11-2 and TRBJ2-7; TRBD2 is a possible D gene (5 bases). In germline, CDR1 is SGHAT, CDR2 FQNNGV. Trimming removed 5 bases from V and 3 bases from J, with 11 bases in between. This CDR3 contains 13 residues. The CDR3 here is CASSRVAGYEQYF. For the CDR3, the DNA is TGTGCCAGCAGCAGGGTGGCGGGCTACGAGCAGTACTTC.

The J gene is TRBJ2-7, the V gene TRBV29-1; D remains unclear. The V gene lost 5 bases and the J gene lost 1 base, with 6 bases spanning the gap. The CDR3 covers 11 residues. The germline V gene has CDR1 SQVTM and CDR2 ANQGSEA. CDR3 loop: CSVLGSYEQYF. The CDR3 region has the DNA TGCAGCGTTCTCGGATCCTACGAGCAGTACTTC.

The V call is TRBV20-1, the J call TRBJ1-2; D remains unclear. V was cut by 2 bases and J by 3 bases, with 4 bases left in between. Germline V gene data show CDR1 as DFQATT and CDR2 as SNEGSKA (reference sequence). The CDR3 sequence is 11 residues long. The CDR3 region is CSARTDYGYTF. The CDR3 DNA reads as TGCAGTGCTAGAACGGACTATGGCTACACCTTC.

This chain uses TRBV15 with TRBJ2-5; D tentatively reads TRBD1 or TRBD2 (5 bases each). Germline V gene data show CDR1 as LNHNV and CDR2 as YYDKDF (reference sequence). This CDR3 has 16 amino acids. Trimming removed 3 bases from V and 2 bases from J, with 16 bases in between. The DNA of the CDR3 is TGTGCCACCAGCAGGCACGGAGGCTCAGGGCAAGAGACCCAGTACTTC. Its translation is CATSRHGGSGQETQYF. The full variable domain, with the rest looked up from reference TRBV15 and TRBJ2-5, is DAMVIQNPRYQVTQFGKPVTLSCSQTLNHNVMYWYQQKSSQAPKLLFHYYDKDFNNEADTPDNFQSRRPNTSFCFLDIRSPGLGDTAMYLCATSRHGGSGQETQYFGPGTRLLVL.

The chain recombines TRBV5-4 with TRBJ1-5, with D perhaps TRBD1 (6 bases). Trimming left V 4 bases short and J 6 bases short, with 14 bases between. CDR3 size: 14 residues. Germline assignment: CDR1 SGHNT and CDR2 YYREEE (reference sequence). In nucleotides, the CDR3 is TGTGCCAGCAGCATACAGGGAACCGCTCAGCCCCAGCATTTT. This encodes CASSIQGTAQPQHF.

The chain joins TRBV4-3 to TRBJ1-5; the D is unclear. V was trimmed by 1 base and J by 0 bases, leaving 10 bases between them. The CDR3 extends over 16 amino acids. Germline V gene sequence: CDR1 LGHNA, CDR2 YSLEER. The CDR3: CASSQAWLDSNQPQHF. The CDR3 DNA reads as TGCGCCAGCAGCCAAGCCTGGTTGGATAGCAATCAGCCCCAGCATTTT.

V gene TRBV7-9 combines with J gene TRBJ1-1, with TRBD1 as a possible D gene (5 bases). The germline gives CDR1 SEHNR, CDR2 FQNEAQ (reference sequence). The CDR3 covers 15 residues. Trimming left V 5 bases short and J 4 bases short, with 17 bases between. CDR3 nucleotides: TGTGCCAGCAGCGCGGGACGTGGGGTGACCACTGAAGCTTTCTTT. Its protein product is CASSAGRGVTTEAFF.

This chain uses TRBV10-3 with TRBJ2-6; D tentatively reads TRBD1 or TRBD2 (6 bases each). The germline CDR1 and CDR2 sequences are ENHRY and SYGVKD. V lost 7 bases and J lost 4, with 14 bases in between. The CDR3 runs to 15 residues. The CDR3 is CAINLGAGGANVLTF. The DNA for the CDR3 is TGTGCCATCAATCTGGGGGCGGGAGGGGCCAACGTCCTGACTTTC.

The chain combines TRBV19 with TRBJ2-5; possible D gene TRBD2, 6 bases. The germline V gene encodes CDR1 LNHDA and CDR2 SQIVND (reference sequence). The CDR3 has 14 amino acids. V lost 6 bases, J lost 4 bases, and 15 bases lay in between. The CDR3 sequence: CASSGSGSRETQYF. Written as DNA, the CDR3 is TGTGCCAGTAGCGGGAGTGGCAGCCGAGAGACCCAGTACTTC.

In this sample, this clonotype turned up once. CDR3 in amino acids: CSARASGKYNEQFF. CDR3 in DNA: TGCAGTGCTAGAGCCAGCGGGAAGTACAATGAGCAGTTCTTC. This rearrangement joins TRBV20-1 to TRBJ2-1, with TRBD2 matching 7 bases. CDR1 DFQATT and CDR2 SNEGSKA come from the germline V gene (reference sequence). Germline trimming cut 1 base from V and 4 bases from J; bases unmatched to any gene: 4. This CDR3 is 14 amino acids long.

The chain is built from TRBV4-1 and TRBJ2-7; no clear D. The CDR3 covers 15 residues. The germline V and J ends were trimmed by 1 base and 2 bases, with 12 bases remaining between them. CDR1 and CDR2 from the germline V gene are MGHRA and YSYEKL. CDR3 coding DNA: TGCGCCAGCAGCCAAGTGATGGCGCAGGCCTACGAGCAGTACTTC. It is translated as CASSQVMAQAYEQYF.

The CDR3 loop is CASSLTSGRAETQYF. CDR3 bases: TGTGCCAGCAGCTTAACTAGCGGGAGAGCTGAGACCCAGTACTTC. The chain links TRBV7-6 to TRBJ2-5, with 11 bases lining up with TRBD2. J gave up 5 bases and V 2 bases, and 4 bases lay outside the gene matches. Germline CDR1 and CDR2: SGHVS and FNYEAQ. The CDR3 is made up of 15 amino acids.

The rearrangement uses TRBV5-1 and TRBJ2-5, with 7 bases fitting TRBD1. CDR3 length equals 15 residues. The junction had 9 bases not matched to a gene; V was cut back by 2 bases and J by 5 bases. Germline V lookup: CDR1 SGHRS, CDR2 YFSETQ. The CDR3 loop reads CASSFLQGVGETQYF. The CDR3 DNA sequence: TGCGCCAGCAGCTTTCTCCAGGGGGTCGGGGAGACCCAGTACTTC.

The rearrangement uses TRBV5-6 and TRBJ2-4; 7 positions match TRBD1. The J segment lost 8 bases and the V segment lost 3 bases, leaving 8 bases of the junction unmatched. Germline V gene sequence: CDR1 SGHDT, CDR2 YYEEEE. The CDR3 sequence is 14 residues long. CDR3 sequence: CASSWEQGVDIQYF. The DNA of the CDR3 is TGTGCCAGCAGCTGGGAGCAGGGGGTGGACATTCAGTACTTC.